These 20 T cell receptor beta chains came from one sample sequenced in a study of T cells in women clearing cervical HPV infection. Assay used: immunoSEQ multiplex PCR; TCRdb lists only in-frame clones, some missing. This sample's clone table lists about 39,000 clones. The sample was blood buffy coat. The receptors derive from a woman aged 18-70 years with a cervical HPV16 infection that either progressed to CIN3+ or cleared (not recorded which).

Judged by frequency, this clone is medium-sized. The sequenced fragment ends 3 residues before the CDR3 boundary, so the rest is inferred from the germline J gene. J is TRBJ2-1 and V is TRBV20-1; 8 nucleotides align to TRBD2. Losses at the gene ends were 4 bases for V and 8 bases for J; bases not matched to a gene: 16. The CDR3 spans 16 residues. Germline CDR1 is DFQATT and CDR2 is SNEGSKA (reference sequence). CDR3 residues: CSATSLAGGSWDEQFF. The part of the CDR3 DNA that was read is TGCAGTGCTACTAGTTTGGCGGGGGGAAGCTGGGATGAG.

With regard to this clone: From the germline J gene comes the end of the CDR3, since the read stops 3 residues before it. This sequence joins TRBV9 and TRBJ2-3, with 8 bases matching TRBD2. V lost 2 bases and J lost 5; bases outside the gene matches: 7. The germline CDR1 and CDR2 sequences are SGDLS and YYNGEE. The length of the CDR3 is 15 residues. This CDR3 is CASSVFGGARDTQYF. The sequenced part of the CDR3 DNA is TGTGCCAGCAGCGTTTTCGGGGGGGCAAGAGATACG.

Concerning this clone: Coverage ceases 3 residues before the CDR3 finishes, and the germline J gene fills in the end. The rearrangement joins TRBV2 to TRBJ2-3; 8 bases align to TRBD2. The CDR3 is made up of 13 amino acids. The V gene's germline CDR1 is SNHLY and CDR2 FYNNEI. Germline trimming cut 6 bases from V and 8 bases from J; bases unmatched to any gene: 7. The CDR3 is CASSAGGRSTQYF. The CDR3 DNA, read in part, is TGTGCCAGCAGCGCGGGGGGCCGGAGTACG.

Of note for this clone: The read comes to an end 3 residues before the CDR3 does, leaving the germline J gene to fill in the end. The chain has TRBV19 and TRBJ1-2; possible D gene TRBD1, 6 bases. Germline CDR1 and CDR2: LNHDA and SQIVND (reference sequence). The CDR3 is 12 residues long. The CDR3 sequence: CASNQDSPLYTF. The sequenced CDR3 bases are TGTGCCAGTAACCAGGACAGCCCCCTT.

Points on this clone: The CDR3 end is not reached by the read, which stops 3 residues before it; the germline J gene fills it in. This chain connects TRBV25-1 to TRBJ1-6; D is unclear. The CDR3 runs to 14 residues. V lost 6 bases and J lost 6, with 12 bases in between. Per the germline V gene, CDR1 is MGHDK and CDR2 is SYGVNS. This chain's CDR3 is CASRPPEGNSPLHF. Incomplete CDR3 DNA: TGTGCCAGCAGACCCCCGGAGGGTAATTCACCC.

Notes on this clone: The read gets to within 3 residues of the CDR3 end, and the germline J gene fills in the rest. J is TRBJ2-3 and V is TRBV5-1; 10 bases line up with TRBD1. Germline CDR1 is SGHRS and CDR2 is YFSETQ. The CDR3 covers 12 residues. CDR3 bases read: TGCGCCAGCAGACAGACAGGGGGCACG. It codes for CASRQTGGT. The CDR3 as a whole reads CASRQTGGTQYF.

The sequenced CDR3 bases are TGCGCCAGCAGCCGGGGAGGCACCGGGGAG. Translating it yields CASSRGGTGE. The CDR3 in full is CASSRGGTGELFF. The J gene is TRBJ2-2, the V gene TRBV5-1, with D perhaps TRBD2 (6 bases). The DNA ends 3 residues before the CDR3 does, and the rest of the CDR3 is filled in from the germline J gene. Germline V gene lookup returns CDR1 SGHRS and CDR2 YFSETQ. V shed 4 bases and J shed 4 bases, with 8 bases lying between them. The CDR3 sequence is 13 residues long.

For this clone: The CDR3 end is not reached by the read, which stops 3 residues before it; the germline J gene fills it in. This chain uses TRBV29-1 with TRBJ2-3, with 9 bases aligning to TRBD1. CDR1 is SQVTM, CDR2 ANQGSEA, per germline. CDR3 length: 13 residues. V dropped 6 bases and J dropped 3; count of bases not matched to a gene: 4. The CDR3 bases that were read are TGCAGCGTGGGACAGGGCGGGACAGATACG. Encoded protein: CSVGQGGTDT. The full CDR3 protein reads CSVGQGGTDTQYF.

Regarding this clone: Sequencing ends 3 residues short of the CDR3 end; the germline J gene provides the rest. This sequence joins TRBV5-5 and TRBJ2-7, with D perhaps TRBD1 (5 bases). The CDR3 is 14 amino acids. The V end was cut by 4 bases, the J end by 0 bases, with 11 bases between. Per germline, CDR1 SGHKS and CDR2 YYEKEE (reference sequence). The sequenced CDR3 bases are TGTGCCAGCAGCCCGACAGAGTCCTCCTACGAG. As protein: CASSPTESSYE. The entire CDR3 protein reads CASSPTESSYEQYF.

According to its frequency, this clone is medium-sized. The read terminates 3 residues ahead of where the CDR3 ends, so the germline J gene completes it. V is TRBV29-1 and J is TRBJ1-5, with 8 nucleotides matching TRBD1. Losses at the gene ends were 3 bases for V and 2 bases for J; bases not matched to a gene: 6. Germline CDR1 reads SQVTM; CDR2 reads ANQGSEA. The CDR3 is 15 amino acids. Incomplete CDR3 DNA: TGCAGCGTTGAGCTCGGACAGGGTGGCAATCAGCCC. It translates to CSVELGQGGNQP. The whole CDR3 is CSVELGQGGNQPQHF. The full variable domain, rest sourced from reference TRBV29-1 and TRBJ1-5, is SAVISQKPSRDICQRGTSLTIQCQVDSQVTMMFWYRQQPGQSLTLIATANQGSEATYESGFVIDKFPISRPNLTFSTLTVSNMSPEDSSIYLCSVELGQGGNQPQHFGDGTRLSIL.

Comment on this clone: The read stops 3 residues short of the end of the CDR3; the missing end is completed from the germline J gene. The V and J genes are TRBV5-1 and TRBJ2-7; D could derive from TRBD1 or TRBD2 (7 bases each). There are 14 residues in the CDR3. Trimming removed 3 bases at V and 6 bases at J, with 16 bases between. Germline assignment: CDR1 SGHRS and CDR2 YFSETQ. The CDR3 bases that were read are TGCGCCAGCAGCTGGGAGGGACAGCCGCTCGAG. Its translation is CASSWEGQPLE. The entire CDR3 sequence reads CASSWEGQPLEQYF.

The CDR3 here is CASSLAQGAYNEQFF. The covered CDR3 bases are TGCGCCAGCAGCTTGGCTCAGGGGGCCTACAATGAG. This chain uses TRBV5-1 with TRBJ2-1; 7 bases are shared with TRBD1. The sequence runs out 3 residues before the end of the CDR3; the remainder is reconstructed from the germline J gene. The V gene end was trimmed by 0 bases and the J gene end by 2 bases; junction bases not matched to a gene: 2. CDR1 is SGHRS, CDR2 YFSETQ, per germline. The CDR3 has 15 amino acids. The variable domain in full, completed from reference TRBV5-1 and TRBJ2-1, reads KAGVTQTPRYLIKTRGQQVTLSCSPISGHRSVSWYQQTPGQGLQFLFEYFSETQRNKGNFPGRFSGRQFSNSRSEMNVSTLELGDSALYLCASSLAQGAYNEQFFGPGTRLTVL.

A remark on this clone: The read ends 3 residues early relative to the CDR3; the germline J gene fills the gap. The chain recombines TRBV7-9 with TRBJ2-5, with D possibly TRBD2 on 6 matching bases. The CDR3 runs 14 residues. V was shortened by 5 bases and J by 1 base, with 11 bases between the two germline ends. The germline V gene encodes CDR1 SEHNR and CDR2 FQNEAQ (reference sequence). CDR3 DNA, as far as it was read: TGTGCCAGCAGCCCGGGACTCGCCCAAGAGACC. Translating gives CASSPGLAQET. The full CDR3 protein is CASSPGLAQETQYF.

On this clone itself: From the germline J gene comes the end of the CDR3, since the read stops 3 residues before it. The rearrangement uses TRBV6-1 and TRBJ2-1; 10 bases agree with TRBD1. CDR1 MNHNS and CDR2 SASEGT come from the germline V gene. The trim removed 4 bases at V and 9 bases at J, leaving 9 bases unmatched. CDR3 size: 15 residues. This CDR3 is CASSAGQGVGSEQFF. CDR3 DNA (partial): TGTGCCAGCAGTGCCGGACAGGGGGTAGGAAGTGAG.

Concerning this clone itself: The DNA ends 3 residues before the CDR3 does, and the rest of the CDR3 is filled in from the germline J gene. The chain couples TRBV20-1 to TRBJ2-7; perhaps TRBD2 as D (6 bases). Trimming removed 6 bases at V and 2 bases at J, with 11 bases between. This CDR3 is built from 12 residues. The germline V gene has CDR1 DFQATT and CDR2 SNEGSKA (reference sequence). This CDR3 is CSAAGSPYEQYF. The CDR3 DNA, read in part, is TGCAGTGCCGCGGGGAGTCCCTACGAG.

The CDR3 sequence is CASTPRQGDGYEQFF. The CDR3 bases that were read are TGTGCCAGCACTCCCCGACAGGGGGATGGTTATGAG. This chain links TRBV7-6 with TRBJ2-1; 9 nucleotides line up with TRBD1. Read data end 3 residues before the CDR3 end; the end is taken from the germline J gene. CDR3 length: 15 amino acids. V shed 7 bases and J 8 bases; nucleotides not matched to a gene: 12. The germline CDR1 and CDR2 sequences are SGHVS and FNYEAQ.

Worth noting for this clone: The read terminates 3 residues before the CDR3 end, so the remaining end is supplied by the germline J gene. The V and J genes are TRBV5-1 and TRBJ1-6; D remains unclear. Trimming left V 3 bases short and J 8 bases short, with 9 bases between. CDR1 and CDR2 (germline): SGHRS, YFSETQ. This CDR3 is built from 13 residues. The CDR3 bases that were read are TGCGCCAGCAGCTCGGAGGCGGATTCACCC. Protein sequence: CASSSEADSP. Given in full, the CDR3 is CASSSEADSPLHF.

A note on this clone: The read halts 3 residues ahead of the CDR3 end, with the missing end drawn from the germline J gene. V is TRBV20-1 and J is TRBJ1-2; 7 nucleotides match TRBD1. Germline V gene lookup returns CDR1 DFQATT and CDR2 SNEGSKA (reference sequence). There are 14 residues in the CDR3. V lost 5 bases and J lost 0; bases outside the gene matches: 6. Partial CDR3 DNA: TGCAGTGCTCCTAACAGGGGTGCTAACTATGGC. It is translated as CSAPNRGANYG. The entire CDR3 is CSAPNRGANYGYTF.

Of note for this clone: The observed sequence ends 3 residues before the CDR3 terminus, with the missing tail filled in from the germline J gene. The J gene is TRBJ2-5, the V gene TRBV7-9; weak D call: TRBD2 (6 bases). Trimming shortened V by 6 bases and J by 4 bases, and 18 bases separated the two germline ends. In germline, CDR1 is SEHNR, CDR2 FQNEAQ (reference sequence). CDR3 length: 15 amino acids. The covered CDR3 bases are TGTGCCAGCAGTCCCGGGTCGGGGGTCTCAGAGACC. Protein: CASSPGSGVSET. The entire CDR3 protein reads CASSPGSGVSETQYF.

To note about this clone: With the read ending 3 residues before the CDR3 end, the germline J gene is used to fill in that end. The chain has TRBV15 and TRBJ1-1; no clear D gene. Per germline, CDR1 LNHNV and CDR2 YYDKDF (reference sequence). This CDR3 has 14 amino acids. The sequenced part of the CDR3 DNA is TGTGCCACCAGCAACTATGGTGGAGAGGAGAAG. This gives the protein CATSNYGGEEK. The whole CDR3 reads CATSNYGGEEKAFF.